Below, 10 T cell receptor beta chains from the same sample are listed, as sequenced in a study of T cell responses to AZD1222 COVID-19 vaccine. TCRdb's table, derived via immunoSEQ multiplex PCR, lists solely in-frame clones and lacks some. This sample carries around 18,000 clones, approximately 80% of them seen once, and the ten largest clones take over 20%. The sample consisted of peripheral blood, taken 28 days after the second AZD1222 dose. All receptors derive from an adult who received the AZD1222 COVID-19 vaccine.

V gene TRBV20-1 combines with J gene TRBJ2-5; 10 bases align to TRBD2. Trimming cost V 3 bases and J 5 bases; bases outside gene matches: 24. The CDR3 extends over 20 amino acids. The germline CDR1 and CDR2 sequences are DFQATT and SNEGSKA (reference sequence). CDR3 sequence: CSASYPVFDEAGGPRETQYF. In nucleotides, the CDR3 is TGCAGTGCTAGTTACCCCGTCTTCGATGAAGCGGGAGGGCCGAGGGAGACCCAGTACTTC.

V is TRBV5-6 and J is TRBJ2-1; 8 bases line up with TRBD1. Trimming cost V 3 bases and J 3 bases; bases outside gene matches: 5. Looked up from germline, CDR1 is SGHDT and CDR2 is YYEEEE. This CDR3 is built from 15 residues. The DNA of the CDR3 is TGTGCCAGCAGCTCGGACAGGGAAAACTACAATGAGCAGTTCTTC. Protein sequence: CASSSDRENYNEQFF.

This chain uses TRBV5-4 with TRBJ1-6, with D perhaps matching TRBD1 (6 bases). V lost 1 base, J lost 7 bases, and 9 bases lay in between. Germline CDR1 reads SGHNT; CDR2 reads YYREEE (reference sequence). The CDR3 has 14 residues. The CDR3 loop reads CASSLRDTNSPLHF. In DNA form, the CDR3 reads TGTGCCAGCAGCTTGAGGGACACAAATTCACCCCTCCACTTT.

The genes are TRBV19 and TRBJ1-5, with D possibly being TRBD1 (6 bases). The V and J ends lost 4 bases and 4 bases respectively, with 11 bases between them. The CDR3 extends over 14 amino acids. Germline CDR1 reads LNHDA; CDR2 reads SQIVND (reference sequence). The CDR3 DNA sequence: TGTGCCAGTAGTAATACAGGGAGTAATCAGCCCCAGCATTTT. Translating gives CASSNTGSNQPQHF.

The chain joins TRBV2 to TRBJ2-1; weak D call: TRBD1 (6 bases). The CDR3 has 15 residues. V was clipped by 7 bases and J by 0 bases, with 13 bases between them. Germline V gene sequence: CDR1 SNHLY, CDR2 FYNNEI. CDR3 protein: CASTPEQGSYNEQFF. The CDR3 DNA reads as TGTGCCAGCACCCCAGAACAGGGCTCCTACAATGAGCAGTTCTTC.

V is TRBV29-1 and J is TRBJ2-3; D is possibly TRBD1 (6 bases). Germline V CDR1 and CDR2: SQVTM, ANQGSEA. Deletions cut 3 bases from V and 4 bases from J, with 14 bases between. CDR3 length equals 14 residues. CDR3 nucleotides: TGCAGCGTTGATAGGACAGCCCGGGCAGATACGCAGTATTTT. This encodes CSVDRTARADTQYF.

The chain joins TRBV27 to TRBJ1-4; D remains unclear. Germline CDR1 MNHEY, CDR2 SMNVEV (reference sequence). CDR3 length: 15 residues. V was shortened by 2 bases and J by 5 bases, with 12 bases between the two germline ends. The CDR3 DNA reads TGTGCCAGCAGTTTAAGTTGGCAGTCAAATGAAAAACTGTTTTTT. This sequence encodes CASSLSWQSNEKLFF.

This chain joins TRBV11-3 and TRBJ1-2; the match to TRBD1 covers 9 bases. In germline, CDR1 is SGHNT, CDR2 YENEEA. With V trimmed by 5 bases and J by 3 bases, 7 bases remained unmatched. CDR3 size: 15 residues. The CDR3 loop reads CASSLGQGYDYGYTF. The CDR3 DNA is TGTGCCAGCAGCCTCGGACAGGGGTACGACTATGGCTACACCTTC.

CDR3 sequence: CASMRQGAGTGELFF. The CDR3 nucleotides are TGTGCCAGCATGCGACAGGGGGCGGGCACCGGGGAGCTGTTTTTT. The V and J genes are TRBV7-2 and TRBJ2-2; 10 bases map to TRBD1. Germline values: CDR1 SGHTA, CDR2 FQGNSA. CDR3 length equals 15 residues. With V trimmed by 7 bases and J by 4 bases, 6 bases remained unmatched.

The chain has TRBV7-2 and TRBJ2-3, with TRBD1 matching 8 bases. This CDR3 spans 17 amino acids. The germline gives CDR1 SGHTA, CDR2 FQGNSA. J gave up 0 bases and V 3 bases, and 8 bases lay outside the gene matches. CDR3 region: CASSFGQGGPSTDTQYF. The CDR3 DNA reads TGTGCCAGCAGCTTCGGACAGGGTGGTCCTAGCACAGATACGCAGTATTTT.